Given below is one T cell receptor (beta chain) in context. Its antigen is currently not known. This entry is derived from a study of monozygotic twins with inflammatory bowel disease (dated by TCRdb to the late 2010s). Context from the whole study: A total of some 30 monozygotic twin pairs were included in the full study, comprising nine German pairs (four IBD-concordant, five IBD-discordant) and 19 IBD-discordant Danish pairs. The search for disease-associated traits relied mainly on comparing IBD patients with their genetically identical healthy co-twins within discordant pairs. Each individual had, on average, about 151 000 unique TCRalpha sequences and 181 000 unique TCRbeta sequences available for analysis.

Study-wide conclusions, independent of this receptor: Repertoire similarity did not differ between concordant and discordant twins, possibly due to limited statistical power. Distinction between different T cell subtypes could not be achieved in the analysis. Fewer clonotypes were shared with other individuals by IBD patients than by healthy twins, most markedly in patients showing signs of disease activity. Because patients received different immunosuppressive treatments, the repertoires may have picked up extra background noise and variability between individuals. No single strong signal or clonotype linked to IBD turned up in the results, so the idea that one exists was not supported. A decrease in TCRbeta repertoire diversity, as measured by inverse Simpson index, was observed in IBD patients compared with their healthy co-twins.

The library relied on 5' RACE. The input for every TCR library was roughly 3,200 ng of total RNA. For each sample, cDNA synthesis with SMARTScribe reverse transcriptase was split into eight separate reactions. During cDNA synthesis, template switching introduced unique molecular identifiers that contained a 6-nucleotide sample barcode. TCRalpha and TCRbeta cDNA was amplified by two nested PCRs of 16 and 9 cycles, with bead purification after each PCR. Before amplification, the cDNA was treated with uracil DNA-glycosylase and purified using the QIAquick PCR purification kit. The second PCR added Illumina TruSeq-compatible adapters along with sample-specific barcodes. TapeStation and Qubit were used to check library quality and concentration, and roughly 4.9 ng of each library was pooled. Sequencing of pooled libraries was carried out on an Illumina HiSeq2500 single-index Rapid Run using 2 x 100 bp reads and custom sequencing primers. Per the original workflow: MiGEC version 1.2.6 was used for UMI-based consensus assembly to correct PCR and sequencing errors. MiXCR version 2.1.1 handled V(D)J alignment, clonotype assembly and CDR3 extraction. Normalisation of gene usage, clonotype sharing and MAIT/NKT TCR abundance was achieved by analysing the top 1000, 10 000 and 20 000 clonotypes per sample. Diversity was computed as the inverse Simpson index with the vegan R package after downsampling to 27 000 UMIs. Paired Mann-Whitney U tests were applied to discordant twin pairs, and Benjamini-Hochberg correction was used for multiple testing. Following TCRdb reprocessing, every CDR3 protein sequence forms one entry, and DNA is not provided. TCRdb, rather than the study authors, made the V and J calls. The sample has 140,000 to 150,000 distinct CDR3 sequences on record. Jointly, the top ten make up about 1.2% of the sample.

From each donor, a roughly 2.5 ml peripheral blood sample was collected into PAXgene tubes and stored at -80 degrees C. Without T cell sorting, total RNA was isolated from whole blood using the PAXgene blood miRNA kit on an automated QIAcube. Peripheral blood from monozygotic twin pairs concordant or discordant for inflammatory bowel disease was subjected to deep TCRalpha and TCRbeta repertoire profiling with unique molecular barcoding. Smoking habits were recorded for all twin pairs, and each individual was classified as a current, former or never smoker. The sample was blood. This TCR came from a human donor with ulcerative colitis or Crohn's disease, or a healthy co-twin of an affected twin (not recorded which).

The CDR3 reads as follows: CASSPRLAGAAGELFF. The V gene is TRBV3-1 and the J gene is TRBJ2-2; the D call of TRBD2 rests on TCRdb alone, since no DNA is present to check it. The germline V gene (reference sequence) provides CDR1 LGHDT and CDR2 YNNKEL. The CDR3 covers 16 residues, taking in both the cysteine and the phenylalanine. The nucleotide record is missing.